This T cell receptor (beta chain) derives from a study of blood T cells in healthy people across ages. General observations from the study: Bulk PBMC profiling left naive and antigen-experienced comparisons inconclusive.

A word on this clonotype: Its antigen is undetermined.

Germline CDR1 and CDR2: MDHEN and SYDVKM. This CDR3 comprises 18 residues. The germline V and J ends were trimmed by 6 bases and 2 bases, with 20 bases remaining between them. PCR was performed a second time for about 6 to 11 cycles using a sample-barcoded 5' primer and a J-beta primer mix. A 12-random-nucleotide template-switch adaptor tagged each cDNA molecule. In TCRdb, the 5' RACE reads were re-called with MiXCR into one record per CDR3 protein. This repertoire shows fewer than 800,000 distinct CDR3 sequences, more than 40% found once; its top ten account for roughly 30%. The receptor comes from a woman aged 55-69 years in good health. This chain uses TRBV28 with TRBJ2-6; TRBD1 is a possible D gene (6 bases). Sequenced material: blood. CDR3 amino acids: CASSPPTGGGAGANVLTF. The CDR3, as DNA: TGTGCCAGCAGCCCCCCGACAGGTGGTGGGGCTGGGGCCAACGTCCTGACTTTC.